One sample yielded the 28 T cell receptor beta chains listed below, sequenced in a study of control samples from healthy donors and cancer patients. Sequencing used immunoSEQ multiplex PCR; TCRdb keeps in-frame clones, though not all of them. The sample has around 140,000 clones; 92% are singletons. Specimen: blood. These receptors were collected from a man between 18 and 29 years old in good health.

The V call is TRBV12-3 or TRBV12-4, the J call TRBJ1-5, with D perhaps TRBD1 (5 bases). CDR3 size: 13 residues. Trimming shortened V by 3 bases and J by 2 bases, and 5 bases separated the two germline ends. The CDR3 region is CASSLTGNQPQHF. Written as DNA, the CDR3 is TGTGCCAGCAGTTTGACAGGCAATCAGCCCCAGCATTTT.

The chain combines TRBV11-2 with TRBJ1-2; D may be TRBD1 (6 bases). The CDR3 sequence is 17 residues long. V dropped 2 bases and J dropped 8 bases, with 24 bases sitting between them. Germline loops: CDR1 SGHAT, CDR2 FQNNGV. The CDR3 loop is CASSLILTGTGGGGYTF. CDR3 in DNA: TGTGCCAGCAGCTTAATATTAACAGGGACCGGGGGCGGGGGCTACACCTTC.

The chain combines TRBV10-3 with TRBJ2-1; 15 bases map to TRBD2. Germline-derived CDR1 and CDR2 are ENHRY and SYGVKD. There are 15 residues in the CDR3. V was clipped by 6 bases and J by 4 bases; unmatched bases: 1. The CDR3 region has the DNA TGTGCCATCAGCGGACTAGCGGGGGGGTACAATGAGCAGTTCTTC. Translated, it gives CAISGLAGGYNEQFF.

V gene TRBV6-1 combines with J gene TRBJ1-6; D unresolved. Trimming left V 1 base short and J 0 bases short, with 4 bases between. The CDR3 loop spans 15 amino acids. Germline CDR1 and CDR2: MNHNS and SASEGT. The CDR3 nucleotides read TGTGCCAGCAGTGAAGTGGGCTCCTATAATTCACCCCTCCACTTT. Translation gives CASSEVGSYNSPLHF.

This chain links TRBV4-2 with TRBJ1-1; D remains ambiguous. The germline CDR1 and CDR2 sequences are LGHNA and YNFKEQ. The CDR3 contains 12 residues. V was pared by 1 base and J by 5 bases, with 5 bases between. CDR3 region: CASSQGVTEAFF. The CDR3 DNA is TGTGCCAGCAGCCAAGGGGTTACTGAAGCTTTCTTT.

The rearrangement joins TRBV5-1 to TRBJ1-4; tentatively, D is TRBD1 (5 bases). Trimming shortened V by 4 bases and J by 11 bases, and 15 bases separated the two germline ends. From germline, CDR1 is SGHRS and CDR2 YFSETQ. The CDR3 covers 13 residues. CDR3 residues: CASSPVGVWKLFF. CDR3 coding DNA: TGCGCCAGCAGCCCGGTGGGGGTCTGGAAACTGTTTTTT.

This chain joins TRBV7-9 and TRBJ1-2; tentative D call: TRBD1 (5 bases). The germline V gene has CDR1 SEHNR and CDR2 FQNEAQ (reference sequence). Trimming pared 3 bases from V and 5 bases from J, leaving 16 bases between. There are 15 residues in the CDR3. The CDR3 DNA reads as TGTGCCAGCAGCTTGAACACCGGGACGGAATATGGCTACACCTTC. As protein: CASSLNTGTEYGYTF.

This clone appeared a single time. The chain recombines TRBV2 with TRBJ2-7; 9 bases are shared with TRBD1. The CDR3 is 14 amino acids. Trimming removed 6 bases from V and 4 bases from J; junction bases left unmatched: 7. CDR1 and CDR2 (germline): SNHLY, FYNNEI. CDR3 in amino acids: CASRAGTGTYEQYF. The CDR3 nucleotides are TGTGCCAGCAGGGCCGGGACAGGGACATACGAGCAGTACTTC.

V is TRBV12-3 or TRBV12-4 and J is TRBJ2-7; no firm D call. The CDR3 extends over 11 amino acids. Trimming left V 7 bases short and J 4 bases short, with 8 bases between. CDR3 sequence: CASISRYEQYF. CDR3 DNA sequence: TGTGCCAGCATTTCCCGATACGAGCAGTACTTC.

This chain uses TRBV24-1 with TRBJ2-7; perhaps D is TRBD1 or TRBD2 (6 bases each). This CDR3 has 15 amino acids. The germline V gene encodes CDR1 KGHDR and CDR2 SFDVKD. V was clipped by 2 bases and J by 4 bases, with 14 bases between them. This CDR3 is CATSDSRGQTYEQYF. CDR3 DNA: TGTGCCACCAGTGATTCACGGGGGCAGACTTACGAGCAGTACTTC.

This chain uses TRBV18 with TRBJ2-5; D possibly corresponds to TRBD2 (7 bases). Per the germline V gene, CDR1 is KGHSH and CDR2 is LQKENI. Deletions cut 3 bases from V and 4 bases from J, with 9 bases between. CDR3 size: 13 residues. CDR3 DNA sequence: TGTGCCAGCTCACCGGGGGGGGCAGAGACCCAGTACTTC. Its translation: CASSPGGAETQYF.

V gene TRBV5-4 combines with J gene TRBJ2-5; no clear D. The V gene lost 4 bases and the J gene lost 3 bases, with 10 bases spanning the gap. This CDR3 has 13 amino acids. Germline-derived CDR1 and CDR2 are SGHNT and YYREEE (reference sequence). CDR3 residues: CASSLDWKETQYF. The CDR3 DNA follows: TGTGCCAGCAGCCTCGACTGGAAAGAGACCCAGTACTTC.

This chain connects TRBV27 to TRBJ2-7, with 9 positions matching TRBD1. This CDR3 is built from 14 residues. Germline V gives CDR1 MNHEY, CDR2 SMNVEV (reference sequence). The V and J ends lost 7 bases and 8 bases, in that order; junction bases with no gene match: 12. The CDR3 coding sequence is TGTGCCAGCACCTTTGCCGGGACAGGGAGTAAGCAGTACTTC. Protein sequence: CASTFAGTGSKQYF.

CDR3 amino acids: CASRVQGSTFF. In DNA form, the CDR3 reads TGTGCCAGCAGAGTACAGGGTTCGACTTTCTTT. The V gene is TRBV27, the J gene TRBJ1-1; D possibly corresponds to TRBD1 (6 bases). This CDR3 is 11 amino acids long. The V and J ends lost 6 bases and 12 bases respectively, with 14 bases between them. Germline V gene data show CDR1 as MNHEY and CDR2 as SMNVEV (reference sequence).

This clone was observed a few times. This chain connects TRBV5-4 to TRBJ2-2; D perhaps matches TRBD2 (5 bases). V shed 2 bases and J shed 4 bases, with 6 bases lying between them. Germline CDR1 and CDR2: SGHNT and YYREEE (reference sequence). There are 13 residues in the CDR3. CDR3 sequence reads: CASSFRGTGELFF. In DNA, the CDR3 is TGTGCCAGCAGCTTCCGGGGCACCGGGGAGCTGTTTTTT.

This clone was observed once. The rearrangement joins TRBV23-1 to TRBJ1-6; no definite D call. TRBV23-1 has ORF status, its function being uncertain. V lost 6 bases to trimming and J lost 6 bases, with 21 bases between them. The CDR3 runs to 17 residues. The CDR3 spells CASSPVDGLPFNSPLHF. CDR3 nucleotides: TGCGCCAGCAGCCCTGTGGACGGCCTTCCCTTTAATTCACCCCTCCACTTT.

CDR3: CSVSTDSYEQYF. CDR3 coding DNA: TGCAGCGTTTCGACGGATTCCTACGAGCAGTACTTC. This chain connects TRBV29-1 to TRBJ2-7; D remains ambiguous. The V gene's germline CDR1 is SQVTM and CDR2 ANQGSEA. This CDR3 region has 12 residues. Trimming left V 5 bases short and J 1 base short, with 9 bases between.

V is TRBV2 and J is TRBJ1-4; possibly TRBD1 for D (5 bases). Germline CDR1 reads SNHLY; CDR2 reads FYNNEI. V gave up 0 bases and J gave up 6 bases, with 11 bases separating them. The CDR3 sequence is 15 residues long. This chain's CDR3 is CASSEALGGDEKLFF. The DNA for the CDR3 is TGTGCCAGCAGTGAAGCATTGGGGGGGGATGAAAAACTGTTTTTT.

The V and J genes are TRBV6-1 and TRBJ1-5; 9 bases match TRBD1. This CDR3 contains 17 residues. Trimming took 6 bases from V and 5 from J; bases not matched to a gene: 14. Germline V lookup: CDR1 MNHNS, CDR2 SASEGT. DNA of the CDR3: TGTGCCAGCAGGGAATCCCCGGGACAGGGTGGGGATCAGCCCCAGCATTTT. Its protein is CASRESPGQGGDQPQHF.

The genes are TRBV5-4 and TRBJ2-1; tentative D call: TRBD2 (5 bases). CDR3 length equals 15 residues. Between the trimmed V and J ends, which lost 9 bases and 0 bases, there was a span of 16 bases. Germline loops: CDR1 SGHNT, CDR2 YYREEE (reference sequence). The CDR3 is CATQRFGSSYNEQFF. The CDR3 coding sequence is TGTGCCACCCAGCGGTTTGGGAGCTCCTACAATGAGCAGTTCTTC.

Only one count was recorded for this clone. The chain uses TRBV6-5 and TRBJ2-1, with D perhaps being TRBD1 or TRBD2 (5 bases each). Germline V gene sequence: CDR1 MNHEY, CDR2 SVGAGI. V was clipped by 2 bases and J by 2 bases, with 10 bases between them. This CDR3 region has 15 residues. In DNA, the CDR3 is TGTGCCAGCAGTTACCTGGGGACCGCCTACAATGAGCAGTTCTTC. It translates to CASSYLGTAYNEQFF.

The chain carries TRBV11-2 and TRBJ1-6; D gene uncertain. V was clipped by 4 bases and J by 14 bases, with 9 bases between them. The CDR3 has 11 residues. Germline values: CDR1 SGHAT, CDR2 FQNNGV. CDR3 amino acids: CASSSGWTLHF. CDR3 sequence (DNA): TGTGCCAGCAGCTCCGGGTGGACCCTCCACTTT.

The CDR3 loop reads CAISEPLGPQHF. The DNA of the CDR3 is TGTGCCATCAGTGAGCCCCTCGGGCCCCAGCATTTT. The chain joins TRBV10-3 to TRBJ1-5; D remains unclear. The germline V gene has CDR1 ENHRY and CDR2 SYGVKD. CDR3 length: 12 residues. V was shortened by 2 bases and J by 9 bases, with 8 bases between the two germline ends.

The V call is TRBV2, the J call TRBJ1-3; D uncertain. Trimming stripped 4 bases from V and 4 bases from J, with 11 bases between. Germline V lookup: CDR1 SNHLY, CDR2 FYNNEI. The CDR3 loop spans 14 amino acids. CDR3 sequence reads: CASSVEGSGNTIYF. The CDR3 DNA follows: TGTGCCAGCAGTGTAGAGGGTTCGGGAAACACCATATATTTT.

The chain recombines TRBV9 with TRBJ1-5, with TRBD1 matching 7 bases. V was pared by 2 bases and J by 2 bases, with 1 base of the junction left unmatched. CDR1 is SGDLS, CDR2 YYNGEE, per germline. This CDR3 has 14 residues. The CDR3 region has the DNA TGTGCCAGCAGCGTCCAGGGGGGCAATCAGCCCCAGCATTTT. Protein: CASSVQGGNQPQHF.

The J gene is TRBJ2-3, the V gene TRBV6-5; the D is unclear. CDR3 length equals 13 residues. Per the germline V gene, CDR1 is MNHEY and CDR2 is SVGAGI. The V end lost 4 bases, the J end lost 3 bases, and 8 bases lay between the germline ends. The chain's CDR3 is CASSSLGTDTQYF. CDR3 nucleotide sequence: TGTGCCAGCAGTTCCTTGGGAACAGATACGCAGTATTTT.

The rearrangement links TRBV11-2 to TRBJ1-1; 7 positions agree with TRBD1. This CDR3 comprises 13 residues. Looked up from germline, CDR1 is SGHAT and CDR2 is FQNNGV. With 5 bases clipped from V and 3 bases from J, the junction kept 3 bases outside the gene matches. The CDR3 reads CASSIDRDTEAFF. The CDR3 DNA reads as TGTGCCAGCAGCATCGACAGGGACACTGAAGCTTTCTTT.

The chain uses TRBV9 and TRBJ1-5; TRBD1 aligns across 9 bases. The CDR3 contains 15 residues. CDR1 is SGDLS and CDR2 is YYNGEE in the germline V gene. After removal of 0 bases from V and 3 bases from J, the junction contained 1 base not matched to a gene. The DNA of the CDR3 is TGTGCCAGCAGCGTAGGGGACAGGGTCAATCAGCCCCAGCATTTT. Translated, it gives CASSVGDRVNQPQHF. Based on the CDR3 plus reference TRBV9 and TRBJ1-5, the full variable domain is DSGVTQTPKHLITATGQRVTLRCSPRSGDLSVYWYQQSLDQGLQFLIQYYNGEERAKGNILERFSAQQFPDLHSELNLSSLELGDSALYFCASSVGDRVNQPQHFGDGTRLSIL.